Detailed here is one TCR beta chain. Its matching antigen is unknown. The CDR3 has 15 amino acids. V was cut by 0 bases and J by 4 bases, with 12 bases left in between. Germline CDR1 reads ENHRY; CDR2 reads SYGVKD. The sorted-subset replicate PCRs were given 150 to 250 ng DNA, which is some 29,000 T cell genomes. Produced via immunoSEQ multiplex PCR; TCRdb's table is partial and in-frame only. The repertoire holds some 2,100,000 clones, about 94% seen once, with roughly 0.13% in the top ten. This entry comes from a study of shared clonotypes between healthy human individuals. About the research overall: Plates per donor: three CD4 naive, three CD4 memory, two CD8 naive, one CD8 memory. Whole-study findings and limits: Rarefaction analysis demonstrated incomplete sorted-subset sequencing notwithstanding large depth.

The rearrangement joins TRBV10-3 to TRBJ1-1; D may be TRBD1 (6 bases). The clonotype was recovered from a man between 18 and 29 years old in good health. Specimen: naive CD4+ T cells sorted from blood. Noted subset: CD45RA+ positively selected. The CDR3 region has the DNA TGTGCCATCAGTGAGTCGGACAGTACGGGCACTGAAGCTTTCTTT. Protein sequence: CAISESDSTGTEAFF.